The 27 T cell receptor beta chains below all came from one sample that was sequenced in a study of radiation and T cells in renal cell carcinoma (dated by TCRdb to 2020 to 2022). What this sample's time point label stands for: blood 4 weeks post-SBRT, at nephrectomy. Taken with the paper, the label for treatment or condition translates to: 15 Gy SBRT to primary tumor, nephrectomy 4 weeks later. Libraries were constructed by the immunoSEQ multiplex PCR assay. Held by TCRdb, this immuneACCESS table contains in-frame sequences only and omits some clones. Under half of the omission traces to an unresolved V gene where checked; the cause of the rest is unknown. The sample table contains around 95,000 clones; only one count was recorded for 84% of them. Of the sample, approximately 6.9% is held by the ten largest clones. The sample here was blood, taken from a patient whose treatment included radiotherapy and nephrectomy. All receptors come from a man aged 60-69 years with renal cell carcinoma.

This clone was picked up a small number of times. The junction departs from the called germline gene at one end, perhaps through a read error. The rearrangement joins TRBV5-1 to TRBJ2-7; D unresolved. Looked up from germline, CDR1 is SGHRS and CDR2 is YFSETQ. The CDR3 spans 15 residues. The CDR3 region has the DNA TGCGCCAGCAGCCTGGAAGAGTTTCCCTCCTCCGAGCAGTACTTC. Its translation is CASSLEEFPSSEQYF.

This chain links TRBV7-8 with TRBJ2-7, with no clear D. The CDR3 has 15 amino acids. V lost 6 bases to trimming and J lost 2 bases, with 17 bases between them. Germline-derived CDR1 and CDR2 are SGHVS and FQNEAQ. In DNA form, the CDR3 reads TGTGCCAGCAGTCTCCTTTATCAAGGGACCTACGAGCAGTACTTC. Protein product: CASSLLYQGTYEQYF. The variable domain in full, completed from reference TRBV7-8 and TRBJ2-7, reads GAGVSQSPRYKVAKRGQDVALRCDPISGHVSLFWYQQALGQGPEFLTYFQNEAQLDKSGLPSDRFFAERPEGSVSTLKIQRTQQEDSAVYLCASSLLYQGTYEQYFGPGTRLTVT.

CDR3 region: CASSFRQGSNSPLHF. The CDR3 DNA sequence: TGTGCCAGCAGTTTTCGACAGGGAAGCAATTCACCCCTCCACTTT. The chain couples TRBV27 to TRBJ1-6, with 7 bases aligning to TRBD1. The V gene's germline CDR1 is MNHEY and CDR2 SMNVEV (reference sequence). The junction had 6 bases not matched to a gene; V was cut back by 3 bases and J by 7 bases. The CDR3 is 15 residues long.

The J gene is TRBJ2-7, the V gene TRBV9; 11 bases map to TRBD2. Trimming cost V 2 bases and J 4 bases; bases outside gene matches: 5. CDR1 is SGDLS, CDR2 YYNGEE, per germline. The CDR3 has 15 amino acids. CDR3 amino acids: CASSVDWTSGYEQYF. The CDR3 coding sequence is TGTGCCAGCAGCGTTGACTGGACTAGCGGGTACGAGCAGTACTTC.

There are a few counts of this clone. The chain combines TRBV11-2 with TRBJ2-5; the D gene is possibly TRBD2 (6 bases). The CDR3 is 15 amino acids. Germline V gene data show CDR1 as SGHAT and CDR2 as FQNNGV. V gave up 3 bases and J gave up 1 base, with 12 bases separating them. CDR3: CASSFRRGGQETQYF. The CDR3 nucleotides are TGTGCCAGCAGCTTTAGGAGGGGCGGCCAAGAGACCCAGTACTTC.

The chain combines TRBV28 with TRBJ2-7, with 8 bases that match TRBD1. The V gene end was trimmed by 6 bases and the J gene end by 2 bases; junction bases not matched to a gene: 6. CDR1 and CDR2 (germline): MDHEN, SYDVKM. The CDR3 has 14 residues. The CDR3 sequence: CASRLPGQAYEQYF. Written as DNA, the CDR3 is TGTGCCAGCAGGTTACCGGGACAGGCCTACGAGCAGTACTTC.

The chain combines TRBV19 with TRBJ2-1; unclear D gene. The CDR3 covers 11 residues. Germline V lookup: CDR1 LNHDA, CDR2 SQIVND (reference sequence). V lost 4 bases and J lost 8, with 6 bases in between. As DNA, the CDR3 is TGTGCCAGTAGTAGTTTGTATGAGCAGTTCTTC. Amino acid sequence: CASSSLYEQFF.

CDR3 sequence (DNA): TGTGCCAGCAGCTACCGGGACAGGCCCTCTGGGGCCAACGTCCTGACTTTC. This sequence encodes CASSYRDRPSGANVLTF. The chain carries TRBV11-2 and TRBJ2-6; 8 nucleotides line up with TRBD1. The CDR3 consists of 17 residues. V lost 4 bases to trimming and J lost 0 bases; unmatched junction nucleotides: 5. Germline V CDR1 and CDR2: SGHAT, FQNNGV.

This clone has just a few counts. V and J are TRBV4-3 and TRBJ2-1; unclear D gene. V was cut by 1 base and J by 5 bases, with 9 bases left in between. This CDR3 is built from 14 residues. Germline V gene lookup returns CDR1 LGHNA and CDR2 YSLEER. As DNA, the CDR3 is TGCGCCAGCAGCCAAGCCGGCCCTCACAATGAGCAGTTCTTC. Its translation is CASSQAGPHNEQFF.

The chain links TRBV4-1 to TRBJ2-6; 10 bases map to TRBD1. Germline CDR1 MGHRA, CDR2 YSYEKL. The ends lost 4 bases at V and 2 bases at J; junction bases unmatched: 8. The CDR3 loop spans 18 amino acids. DNA of the CDR3: TGCGCCAGCAGCCGCCCGACAGGGGGCAGTGCTGGGGCCAACGTCCTGACTTTC. This sequence encodes CASSRPTGGSAGANVLTF.

The chain recombines TRBV11-2 with TRBJ2-2; the D gene is possibly TRBD2 (5 bases). The CDR3 is 16 residues long. V lost 2 bases to trimming and J lost 1 base, with 11 bases between them. Germline V gene lookup returns CDR1 SGHAT and CDR2 FQNNGV. The CDR3 here is CASSLTGGGNTGELFF. The CDR3 DNA reads TGTGCCAGCAGCTTAACTGGCGGAGGGAACACCGGGGAGCTGTTTTTT.

The chain links TRBV10-2 to TRBJ1-5; TRBD1 matches at 7 bases. This CDR3 has 15 residues. Germline V gives CDR1 WSHSY, CDR2 SAAADI. V lost 6 bases and J lost 7; bases outside the gene matches: 12. The CDR3 region is CASRGRGQGGQPQHF. CDR3 in DNA: TGCGCCAGCAGAGGGCGGGGGCAGGGGGGACAGCCCCAGCATTTT.

The chain uses TRBV11-2 and TRBJ2-7, with D maybe TRBD2 (5 bases). The CDR3 extends over 13 amino acids. V was trimmed by 5 bases and J by 3 bases, leaving 11 bases between them. Germline CDR1 reads SGHAT; CDR2 reads FQNNGV. The CDR3 DNA reads TGTGCCAGCAGCCACCTAGCAGTCTACGAGCAGTACTTC. This translates into CASSHLAVYEQYF.

The V and J genes are TRBV19 and TRBJ2-3, with TRBD1 matching 9 bases. The germline CDR1 and CDR2 sequences are LNHDA and SQIVND (reference sequence). V shed 5 bases, J shed 3 bases, and the junction held 6 bases outside the gene matches. The CDR3 has 15 residues. CDR3 DNA: TGTGCCAGTAGTTACAGGGGGCGGATAACAGATACGCAGTATTTT. Translated: CASSYRGRITDTQYF.

This chain joins TRBV14 and TRBJ2-3; D might be TRBD1 (6 bases). V was clipped by 6 bases and J by 10 bases, with 17 bases between them. Germline loops: CDR1 SGHDN, CDR2 FVKESK. The CDR3 sequence is 13 residues long. CDR3 DNA: TGTGCCAGCAGGGCCACAGGGAGTCGCGCGCAGTATTTT. This codes for CASRATGSRAQYF.

The chain is built from TRBV30 and TRBJ2-1, with 8 bases identical to TRBD2. The V gene end was trimmed by 2 bases and the J gene end by 7 bases; junction bases not matched to a gene: 4. Germline CDR1 reads GTSNPN; CDR2 reads SVGIG (reference sequence). The CDR3 totals 13 residues. CDR3 nucleotide sequence: TGTGCCTGGAGTCCGGGAGGGCCGAATGAGCAGTTCTTC. Translating gives CAWSPGGPNEQFF.

This clone appeared a single time. The J gene is TRBJ2-3, the V gene TRBV6-5; 7 bases fit TRBD2. With V trimmed by 5 bases and J by 4 bases, 9 bases remained unmatched. The CDR3 has 15 residues. Germline loops: CDR1 MNHEY, CDR2 SVGAGI. The CDR3 here is CASSPLAGVPDTQYF. CDR3 nucleotides: TGTGCCAGCAGTCCCCTCGCGGGAGTCCCAGATACGCAGTATTTT.

V gene TRBV2 combines with J gene TRBJ2-3, with 7 bases aligning to TRBD2. Germline V CDR1 and CDR2: SNHLY, FYNNEI. J lost 5 bases, V lost 7 bases, and 9 bases had no gene match. The CDR3 loop spans 14 amino acids. CDR3: CASTKRTSVDTQYF. Written as DNA, the CDR3 is TGTGCCAGCACCAAGAGGACTAGTGTAGATACGCAGTATTTT.

The V call is TRBV5-5, the J call TRBJ1-2; D gene unclear. Germline V gene sequence: CDR1 SGHKS, CDR2 YYEKEE (reference sequence). V was cut by 0 bases and J by 0 bases, with 12 bases left in between. The CDR3 covers 16 residues. The CDR3 DNA sequence: TGTGCCAGCAGCTTGGATCCGGCCGTTGCTAACTATGGCTACACCTTC. Protein sequence: CASSLDPAVANYGYTF.

The CDR3 DNA reads as TGTGCCAGCAGCCCGATAGGACCGGGAATTGGGAGCTACGAGCAGTACTTC. Translated: CASSPIGPGIGSYEQYF. This chain connects TRBV28 to TRBJ2-7; maybe TRBD2 (5 bases). Between the trimmed V and J ends, which lost 6 bases and 3 bases, there was a span of 24 bases. CDR1 is MDHEN, CDR2 SYDVKM, per germline. The CDR3 loop spans 17 amino acids. The full variable domain, completed using reference TRBV28 and TRBJ2-7, is DVKVTQSSRYLVKRTGEKVFLECVQDMDHENMFWYRQDPGLGLRLIYFSYDVKMKEKGDIPEGYSVSREKKERFSLILESASTNQTSMYLCASSPIGPGIGSYEQYFGPGTRLTVT.

V and J are TRBV7-2 and TRBJ1-1, with D unresolved. Trimming shortened V by 5 bases and J by 5 bases, and 12 bases separated the two germline ends. CDR1 SGHTA and CDR2 FQGNSA come from the germline V gene. The CDR3 extends over 13 amino acids. Here the CDR3 DNA reads TGTGCCAGCAGCCGGCGGGATGGGACTGAAGCTTTCTTT. This encodes CASSRRDGTEAFF.

This clone was seen once. V is TRBV12-2 and J is TRBJ2-7. TRBV12-2 counts as a pseudogene. The CDR3 covers 16 residues. The CDR3 is CASRLAGPGQPYEQYF. DNA of the CDR3: TGTGCAAGTCGCTTAGCAGGGCCAGGCCAACCCTACGAGCAGTACTTC.

The chain uses TRBV30 and TRBJ2-1, with 7 bases aligning to TRBD1. Germline CDR1 GTSNPN, CDR2 SVGIG (reference sequence). CDR3 size: 14 residues. Trimming cost V 4 bases and J 10 bases; bases outside gene matches: 13. The DNA for the CDR3 is TGTGCCTGGAAATTGACAGGGTCCCTTTGGGAGCAGTTCTTC. Protein sequence: CAWKLTGSLWEQFF.

The CDR3 coding sequence is TGTGCCAGCAGATCTACAGGGGTGATGAATCAGCCCCAGCATTTT. Amino acid sequence: CASRSTGVMNQPQHF. The rearrangement uses TRBV2 and TRBJ1-5; 7 bases map to TRBD1. The J segment lost 4 bases and the V segment lost 6 bases, leaving 9 bases of the junction unmatched. The germline CDR1 and CDR2 sequences are SNHLY and FYNNEI. This CDR3 has 15 residues.

This chain links TRBV29-1 with TRBJ2-3, with D tentatively TRBD2 (6 bases). The V gene lost 3 bases and the J gene lost 6 bases, with 13 bases spanning the gap. Per the germline V gene, CDR1 is SQVTM and CDR2 is ANQGSEA. The CDR3 spans 13 residues. The CDR3 loop is CSVELPSVDTQYF. The CDR3 DNA follows: TGCAGCGTTGAGTTGCCTAGCGTGGATACGCAGTATTTT.

This clone showed up just once. This chain connects TRBV2 to TRBJ1-3, with D possibly TRBD1 on 6 matching bases. V was trimmed by 6 bases and J by 3 bases, leaving 12 bases between them. The CDR3 loop spans 14 amino acids. Germline V gene lookup returns CDR1 SNHLY and CDR2 FYNNEI. The CDR3, as DNA: TGTGCCAGCAGCCCCGGCAGGGGTGGAAACACCATATATTTT. Translation: CASSPGRGGNTIYF.

This clone appeared once. The J gene is TRBJ2-3, the V gene TRBV27; the D gene is possibly TRBD2 (7 bases). The germline V gene has CDR1 MNHEY and CDR2 SMNVEV (reference sequence). V lost 7 bases to trimming and J lost 2 bases, with 19 bases between them. The CDR3 has 16 amino acids. CDR3 DNA: TGTGCCAGCACCGCTAGGGGGGGCACAACCACAGATACGCAGTATTTT. This codes for CASTARGGTTTDTQYF.